This T cell receptor beta chain was sequenced in a study of blood T cells in healthy people across ages. Sample share makes this clonotype medium-sized. This CDR3 spans 13 amino acids. The V end lost 2 bases, the J end lost 8 bases, and 9 bases lay between the germline ends. It was with a sample-barcoded 5' primer and a J-beta primer mix that a second PCR of about 6 to 12 cycles was run. Using its own MiXCR run on the 5' RACE reads, TCRdb lists one record per CDR3 protein. The sample lists about 650,000 distinct CDR3 sequences; 32% were seen once. The specimen was blood. The rearrangement joins TRBV12-3 or TRBV12-4 to TRBJ1-4; TRBD1 is a possible D gene (6 bases). This receptor was taken from an elderly woman in good health. CDR3 sequence: CASSLYRGEKLFF. The CDR3 coding sequence is TGTGCCAGCAGTTTATATAGGGGGGAAAAACTGTTTTTT.